This T cell receptor (beta chain) was sequenced in a study of blood T cell repertoires in COVID-19. In the original processing: Nucleated cell counts were estimated from reference gene primer amplification. TCRdb's copy holds only in-frame clones and misses some; the assay was immunoSEQ multiplex PCR. V, J and clone size were drawn from that table, and D and trimming were deduced from the DNA. Of about 250,000 clones in the sample, around 90% were seen once. Trimming cost V 2 bases and J 2 bases, with 7 bases left between them. Germline CDR1 MNHNS, CDR2 SASEGT. CDR3 length equals 13 residues. The receptor was derived from a woman aged 40 to 50 who had recovered from COVID-19. The chain employs TRBV6-1 and TRBJ2-7; unclear D gene. Sequencing input: peripheral blood. DNA for the CDR3: TGTGCCAGCAGTGAACTGCCTACCTACGAGCAGTACTTC. Its protein product is CASSELPTYEQYF.